These 23 T cell receptor beta chains were sequenced from one sample in a study of cytomegalovirus exposure and HLA in healthy donors. Amplification used 60 Vbeta primers and 13 Jbeta primers. Data came from immunoSEQ multiplex PCR; TCRdb stores just in-frame clones and leaves some out. The data contain some 130,000 clones, around three quarters of them seen just once; the ten biggest clones take up under 3.5%. Sequencing was performed on PBMCs. The receptors here all came from a male donor in good health and CMV-seronegative.

Of note for this clone: One end of the junction is discordant with germline, which a read error may explain. The chain is built from TRBV7-8 and TRBJ2-6; tentative D call: TRBD2 (7 bases). Germline V gives CDR1 SGHVS, CDR2 FQNEAQ. CDR3 length: 18 residues. CDR3 amino acids: CASSLVVQGGTGANGLTF. The CDR3, as DNA: TGTGCCAGCAGCTTAGTTGTACAGGGAGGGACCGGGGCCAACGGCCTGACTTTC.

This rearrangement joins TRBV7-9 to TRBJ1-1, with 7 bases matching TRBD1. The CDR3 has 14 residues. CDR1 SEHNR and CDR2 FQNEAQ come from the germline V gene (reference sequence). With 4 bases clipped from V and 1 base from J, the junction kept 3 bases outside the gene matches. CDR3 amino acids: CASSSRGQNTEAFF. DNA of the CDR3: TGTGCCAGCAGCTCAAGGGGGCAGAACACTGAAGCTTTCTTT.

V and J are TRBV7-2 and TRBJ1-4; D may be TRBD1 (6 bases). CDR1 SGHTA and CDR2 FQGNSA come from the germline V gene. This CDR3 region has 14 residues. The ends were cut back, 5 bases at V and 10 bases at J, with 17 bases in the middle. As DNA, the CDR3 is TGTGCCAGCAGCCCTGGCAGGGGAGGGGGAAAACTGTTTTTT. The encoded protein is CASSPGRGGGKLFF.

The J gene is TRBJ1-1, the V gene TRBV11-3; D may be TRBD1 (5 bases). Trimming took off 4 bases at V and 8 bases at J, with 20 bases between the two ends. The germline CDR1 and CDR2 sequences are SGHNT and YENEEA. CDR3 length equals 15 residues. Here the CDR3 reads CASSSLEGRAGEAFF. The DNA for the CDR3 is TGTGCCAGCAGCTCCCTCGAGGGGAGGGCCGGGGAAGCTTTCTTT.

This clone came up once. The chain combines TRBV5-1 with TRBJ2-7, with TRBD2 identical over 15 bases. The V segment lost 0 bases and the J segment 2 bases; nucleotides outside the gene matches: 6. The V gene's germline CDR1 is SGHRS and CDR2 YFSETQ. This CDR3 spans 18 amino acids. This chain's CDR3 is CASSLGTSGGAWTYEQYF. The CDR3 region has the DNA TGCGCCAGCAGCTTGGGGACTAGCGGGGGGGCCTGGACCTACGAGCAGTACTTC.

This clone was detected a few times. The chain is built from TRBV7-2 and TRBJ1-2, with 9 positions matching TRBD1. The CDR3 is 17 amino acids. V was pared by 1 base and J by 6 bases, with 12 bases of the junction left unmatched. In germline, CDR1 is SGHTA, CDR2 FQGNSA. This CDR3 reads CASSLVGTGSQGHGYTF. The CDR3 DNA reads as TGTGCCAGCAGCTTAGTAGGGACAGGGTCTCAAGGCCATGGCTACACCTTC. The full variable domain, rest sourced from reference TRBV7-2 and TRBJ1-2, is GAGVSQSPSNKVTEKGKDVELRCDPISGHTALYWYRQSLGQGLEFLIYFQGNSAPDKSGLPSDRFSAERTGGSVSTLTIQRTQQEDSAVYLCASSLVGTGSQGHGYTFGSGTRLTVV.

DNA for the CDR3: TGTGCCACCAGCAGAGATCCTGCCGAGGGGCAGTACTTC. Protein sequence: CATSRDPAEGQYF. The chain has TRBV15 and TRBJ2-7; possibly TRBD2 for D (5 bases). The CDR3 contains 13 residues. V was shortened by 0 bases and J by 9 bases, with 12 bases between the two germline ends. Germline CDR1 and CDR2: LNHNV and YYDKDF (reference sequence).

V is TRBV7-9 and J is TRBJ2-1; D call uncertain. Germline CDR1 SEHNR, CDR2 FQNEAQ (reference sequence). The CDR3 consists of 14 residues. Trimming took 5 bases from V and 9 from J, leaving 17 bases between them. The CDR3 sequence: CASSRRAGSGEQFF. The CDR3 DNA follows: TGTGCCAGCAGCCGACGAGCTGGGTCAGGTGAGCAGTTCTTC.

J is TRBJ2-5 and V is TRBV4-1; possibly TRBD2 for D (7 bases). TRBJ2-7 explains the end of the DNA better; the J call may be wrong. Per germline, CDR1 MGHRA and CDR2 YSYEKL. There are 14 residues in the CDR3. The CDR3 nucleotides read TGCGCCAGCAGCCGGGGGGCGGCGGGGGACGAGCAGTACTTC. Amino acids: CASSRGAAGDEQYF.

The chain has TRBV6-5 and TRBJ2-5; D perhaps matches TRBD2 (6 bases). Between the trimmed V and J ends, which lost 4 bases and 5 bases, there was a span of 11 bases. Germline values: CDR1 MNHEY, CDR2 SVGAGI. CDR3 length: 13 amino acids. The CDR3 sequence: CASSSLSGETQYF. The CDR3 DNA is TGTGCCAGCAGTTCCCTTAGCGGTGAGACCCAGTACTTC.

This CDR3 is CASSERGGTDTQYF. The CDR3 nucleotides read TGTGCCAGCAGTGAGCGGGGGGGCACAGATACGCAGTATTTT. The rearrangement joins TRBV6-4 to TRBJ2-3; 8 bases line up with TRBD2. J gave up 1 base and V 3 bases, and 0 bases lay outside the gene matches. Per the germline V gene, CDR1 is MRHNA and CDR2 is SNTAGT. The CDR3 has 14 residues.

The count of this clone is one. The chain recombines TRBV5-4 with TRBJ2-7; TRBD2 matches at 7 bases. The V gene's germline CDR1 is SGHNT and CDR2 YYREEE (reference sequence). This CDR3 has 18 residues. J lost 0 bases, V lost 4 bases, and 16 bases had no gene match. CDR3 nucleotides: TGTGCCAGCAGCCGGGGGAGGGGCTTGGTGGGACGCTCCTACGAGCAGTACTTC. It yields the protein CASSRGRGLVGRSYEQYF.

The gene calls are TRBV6-1 and TRBJ2-2; TRBD2 is a possible D gene (6 bases). CDR3 size: 15 residues. V was trimmed by 1 base and J by 3 bases, leaving 9 bases between them. Germline loops: CDR1 MNHNS, CDR2 SASEGT. CDR3: CASSEVGLHTGELFF. In DNA form, the CDR3 reads TGTGCCAGCAGTGAAGTAGGACTACACACCGGGGAGCTGTTTTTT.

The chain has TRBV18 and TRBJ2-5; D perhaps matches TRBD2 (6 bases). The DNA end lines up better with TRBJ2-7; the J call may be wrong. This CDR3 has 13 residues. Per the germline V gene, CDR1 is KGHSH and CDR2 is LQKENI. The CDR3 region has the DNA TGTGCCAGCTCGGCCGGGAGCCCCTCCGAGCAGTACTTC. It codes for CASSAGSPSEQYF.

This chain uses TRBV13 with TRBJ2-4; 11 nucleotides align to TRBD2. Unmatched junction bases numbered 8, after V lost 5 bases and J lost 14 bases. Looked up from germline, CDR1 is PRHDT and CDR2 is FYEKMQ (reference sequence). This CDR3 comprises 13 residues. The CDR3 loop is CASSQWGLAEKYF. The CDR3 DNA sequence: TGTGCCAGCAGCCAGTGGGGACTAGCGGAAAAGTACTTC.

This clone was detected only once. The gene calls are TRBV9 and TRBJ1-1; 7 bases match TRBD1. Germline V gene sequence: CDR1 SGDLS, CDR2 YYNGEE. V lost 8 bases, J lost 0 bases, and 7 bases stayed unmatched. CDR3 length: 14 amino acids. The CDR3: CASGEGQLNTEAFF. In nucleotides, the CDR3 is TGTGCCAGTGGAGAGGGACAGTTGAACACTGAAGCTTTCTTT.

The chain carries TRBV18 and TRBJ1-2; D is undetermined. Germline lookup yields CDR1 KGHSH and CDR2 LQKENI. The germline V and J ends were trimmed by 1 base and 0 bases, with 9 bases remaining between them. The length of the CDR3 is 15 residues. CDR3 coding DNA: TGTGCCAGCTCACCACTGGCCCTTACTAACTATGGCTACACCTTC. Its protein is CASSPLALTNYGYTF.

J is TRBJ1-2 and V is TRBV19; the D gene is possibly TRBD1 (6 bases). The CDR3 contains 15 residues. Trimming left V 7 bases short and J 2 bases short, with 17 bases between. The germline CDR1 and CDR2 sequences are LNHDA and SQIVND (reference sequence). CDR3 loop: CASIGGLGRNYGYTF. CDR3 in DNA: TGTGCCAGTATAGGGGGTCTGGGACGGAACTATGGCTACACCTTC.

The chain uses TRBV28 and TRBJ2-1, with 7 nucleotides matching TRBD1. The junction had 9 bases not matched to a gene; V was cut back by 3 bases and J by 10 bases. The CDR3 extends over 14 amino acids. Germline CDR1 MDHEN, CDR2 SYDVKM. CDR3 loop: CASSLVQGVPEQFF. The CDR3 coding sequence is TGTGCCAGCAGTTTGGTTCAGGGGGTCCCGGAGCAGTTCTTC.

The chain couples TRBV7-2 to TRBJ1-1; no firm D call. Per germline, CDR1 SGHTA and CDR2 FQGNSA. The CDR3 contains 14 residues. V dropped 4 bases and J dropped 2 bases, with 11 bases sitting between them. CDR3 sequence reads: CASSSLGSNTEAFF. The CDR3 DNA is TGTGCCAGCAGCTCCCTTGGGAGTAACACTGAAGCTTTCTTT.

This clone was seen once. The junction differs from germline at one of its ends, possibly a read error. The chain combines TRBV7-9 with TRBJ2-7; tentative D call: TRBD1 (6 bases). Germline V gene lookup returns CDR1 SEHNR and CDR2 FQNEAQ (reference sequence). This CDR3 is built from 14 residues. The CDR3 nucleotides read TGTTCCAGCAGCTCCAACAGGGCGGGCTACGAGCAGTACTTC. The encoded protein is CSSSSNRAGYEQYF. The full variable domain, its missing parts supplied by reference TRBV7-9 and TRBJ2-7, is DTGVSQNPRHKITKRGQNVTFRCDPISEHNRLYWYRQTLGQGPEFLTYFQNEAQLEKSRLLSDRFSAERPKGSFSTLEIQRTEQGDSAMYLCSSSSNRAGYEQYFGPGTRLTVT.

The chain uses TRBV6-4 and TRBJ1-1; a weak D match, TRBD1 (5 bases). The V gene's germline CDR1 is MRHNA and CDR2 SNTAGT. Between the trimmed V and J ends, which lost 6 bases and 4 bases, there was a span of 12 bases. This CDR3 region has 13 residues. The CDR3 region is CASRVAGGTEAFF. DNA of the CDR3: TGTGCCAGCAGGGTCGCCGGGGGCACTGAAGCTTTCTTT.

V gene TRBV4-3 combines with J gene TRBJ2-2; 8 bases fit TRBD2. The germline V gene has CDR1 LGHNA and CDR2 YSLEER. V gave up 0 bases and J gave up 7 bases; unmatched junction bases: 7. There are 16 residues in the CDR3. The CDR3 coding sequence is TGCGCCAGCAGCCAAGAAGCCAGCGGGGGTGGCGGGGAGCTGTTTTTT. Translating it yields CASSQEASGGGGELFF.